Described below is a single T cell receptor beta chain sequence and its context. Its specificity is not known. This entry belongs to a study of Ad26.COV2.S vaccination and SARS-CoV-2 variants. In the study overall: Donor was in the COV1001 Ad26.COV2.S trial arm. Intramuscular Ad26.COV2.S at 5x10^10 or 1x10^11 viral particles. General observations from the study: With respect to non-spike TCR breadth, vaccine and placebo recipients were similar.

CDR1 is SGHRS, CDR2 YFSETQ, per germline. V was cut by 1 base and J by 5 bases, with 9 bases left in between. The CDR3 length is 13 residues. TCRdb's table, derived via immunoSEQ multiplex PCR, lists solely in-frame clones and lacks some. Of hundreds of thousands of clones in the sample, 75% to 90% are singletons; the top ten hold over 8.5%. Indicated treatment: roughly 19 received Ad26.COV2.S at low or high dose, single or two shots; five or six received placebo; per-sample allocation not given. Collection of samples fell on day 63 after the first vaccine or placebo injection. Donation was by an adult aged 18-55 years who was in Boston.

The chain is built from TRBV5-1 and TRBJ2-5; D is uncertain. The sample was peripheral blood, taken in a trial of Ad26.COV2.S vaccine versus placebo. This sequence originates from a person aged 18-65 years who received the Ad26.COV2.S COVID-19 vaccine or a placebo. The CDR3 sequence is CASSLSLSETQYF. DNA of the CDR3: TGCGCCAGCAGCTTGAGCTTATCCGAGACCCAGTACTTC.